Listed here are 26 T cell receptor beta chains from one sample, sequenced in a study of regulatory dendritic cells for organ transplantation. No antigen has been assigned to these receptors. The protocol was immunoSEQ multiplex PCR, while the TCRdb copy is restricted to in-frame clones and leaves out a portion. Found here are approximately 12,000 clones, around 92% of them singletons; the top ten hold 0.22%. Allogeneic regulatory or mature dendritic cells were co-cultured for 5 days with CFSE-labeled sorted T cells at 1:10. The sequencing input was naive CD8+ T cells from blood cultured with regulatory dendritic cells. Subset: CD45RA+ naive T cells. All receptors come from a human donor in good health.

The chain uses TRBV6-1 and TRBJ2-7; D remains unclear. The CDR3 extends over 16 amino acids. Trimming pared 3 bases from V and 0 bases from J, leaving 15 bases between. Germline lookup yields CDR1 MNHNS and CDR2 SASEGT. CDR3 sequence (DNA): TGTGCCAGCAGTGATTGGGATGCTACTATCTCCTACGAGCAGTACTTC. Translation: CASSDWDATISYEQYF.

This clone appeared a single time. J is TRBJ1-1 and V is TRBV7-9; 10 bases are shared with TRBD1. This CDR3 spans 18 amino acids. V shed 7 bases and J 1 base; nucleotides not matched to a gene: 15. The V gene's germline CDR1 is SEHNR and CDR2 FQNEAQ (reference sequence). The CDR3 spells CASTLSGGTGDENTEAFF. CDR3 in DNA: TGTGCCAGCACGCTATCCGGCGGGACAGGGGACGAGAACACTGAAGCTTTCTTT.

The chain couples TRBV20-1 to TRBJ1-2; 7 bases map to TRBD1. The junction had 5 bases not matched to a gene; V was cut back by 5 bases and J by 8 bases. The CDR3 length is 11 residues. Germline V gene data show CDR1 as DFQATT and CDR2 as SNEGSKA (reference sequence). In nucleotides, the CDR3 is TGCAGTGCTTTTACAGGGGACGGCTACACCTTC. The encoded protein is CSAFTGDGYTF.

This rearrangement joins TRBV19 to TRBJ1-4; TRBD1 might be the D (6 bases). Trimming removed 3 bases at V and 3 bases at J, with 14 bases between. CDR3 length: 16 amino acids. Germline V gene lookup returns CDR1 LNHDA and CDR2 SQIVND (reference sequence). The CDR3 region is CASSISPGAPNEKLFF. The CDR3 bases are TGTGCCAGTAGTATCTCCCCAGGGGCGCCTAATGAAAAACTGTTTTTT.

The chain combines TRBV6-5 with TRBJ1-1, with TRBD1 identical over 10 bases. Germline-derived CDR1 and CDR2 are MNHEY and SVGAGI. The CDR3 is 15 residues long. V was pared by 2 bases and J by 5 bases, with 5 bases of the junction left unmatched. CDR3 protein: CASSYGGQGWTEAFF. The CDR3 coding sequence is TGTGCCAGCAGTTACGGGGGACAGGGGTGGACTGAAGCTTTCTTT.

The V call is TRBV14, the J call TRBJ2-7; no firm D call. CDR3 length equals 11 residues. Germline V gives CDR1 SGHDN, CDR2 FVKESK. V lost 3 bases and J lost 4, with 4 bases in between. CDR3 bases: TGTGCCAGCAGCCAGGGATACGAGCAGTACTTC. This sequence encodes CASSQGYEQYF. Variable domain in full (rest from reference TRBV14 and TRBJ2-7): EAGVTQFPSHSVIEKGQTVTLRCDPISGHDNLYWYRRVMGKEIKFLLHFVKESKQDESGMPNNRFLAERTGGTYSTLKVQPAELEDSGVYFCASSQGYEQYFGPGTRLTVT.

The chain uses TRBV5-8 and TRBJ1-3; weak D call: TRBD1 (5 bases). The CDR3 totals 13 residues. In germline, CDR1 is SGHTS, CDR2 YDEGEE. Trimming pared 5 bases from V and 2 bases from J, leaving 8 bases between. The CDR3 DNA sequence: TGTGCCAGCAGGCCGGGACCTGGAAACACCATATATTTT. This gives the protein CASRPGPGNTIYF.

The rearrangement links TRBV6-5 to TRBJ2-7, with 14 nucleotides matching TRBD2. The junction had 2 bases not matched to a gene; V was cut back by 0 bases and J by 4 bases. There are 16 residues in the CDR3. Germline-derived CDR1 and CDR2 are MNHEY and SVGAGI. The CDR3 region is CASSYSTSGGAYEQYF. The DNA of the CDR3 is TGTGCCAGCAGTTACTCGACTAGCGGGGGGGCTTACGAGCAGTACTTC.

The V gene is TRBV4-3, the J gene TRBJ2-7, with TRBD1 matching 9 bases. Germline lookup yields CDR1 LGHNA and CDR2 YSLEER. This CDR3 is built from 13 residues. With 5 bases clipped from V and 5 bases from J, the junction kept 4 bases outside the gene matches. The chain's CDR3 is CASSGRQGDEQYF. CDR3 in DNA: TGCGCCAGCAGCGGAAGACAGGGGGACGAGCAGTACTTC.

The V call is TRBV13, the J call TRBJ2-2; D might be TRBD2 (6 bases). V dropped 4 bases and J dropped 5 bases, with 14 bases sitting between them. Per germline, CDR1 PRHDT and CDR2 FYEKMQ (reference sequence). The CDR3 spans 15 residues. CDR3 sequence (DNA): TGTGCCAGCAGCTCGCAAGGCCGGGGGACCGGGGAGCTGTTTTTT. This sequence encodes CASSSQGRGTGELFF.

The chain combines TRBV7-2 with TRBJ2-1; 8 bases align to TRBD2. There are 14 residues in the CDR3. CDR1 is SGHTA and CDR2 is FQGNSA in the germline V gene. The ends lost 3 bases at V and 4 bases at J; junction bases unmatched: 2. Here the CDR3 DNA reads TGTGCCAGCAGCTTCGGGGGGGCTTACAATGAGCAGTTCTTC. It is translated as CASSFGGAYNEQFF. Looking up the rest from reference TRBV7-2 and TRBJ2-1 gives the full variable domain: GAGVSQSPSNKVTEKGKDVELRCDPISGHTALYWYRQSLGQGLEFLIYFQGNSAPDKSGLPSDRFSAERTGGSVSTLTIQRTQQEDSAVYLCASSFGGAYNEQFFGPGTRLTVL.

This chain uses TRBV27 with TRBJ2-1; tentatively, D is TRBD1 or TRBD2 (6 bases each). With 0 bases removed from V and 0 bases from J, the gap between germline ends came to 9 bases. The V gene's germline CDR1 is MNHEY and CDR2 SMNVEV (reference sequence). The CDR3 totals 16 residues. The CDR3 region is CASSLSGGNSYNEQFF. DNA for the CDR3: TGTGCCAGCAGTTTATCAGGGGGGAACTCCTACAATGAGCAGTTCTTC.

This chain links TRBV4-3 with TRBJ1-2; TRBD1 might be the D (5 bases). V gave up 3 bases and J gave up 2 bases, with 13 bases separating them. The CDR3 length is 15 residues. Germline V gene sequence: CDR1 LGHNA, CDR2 YSLEER. For the CDR3, the DNA is TGCGCCAGCAGCCACGGGTCCAGGGTGAACTATGGCTACACCTTC. As protein: CASSHGSRVNYGYTF.

This chain links TRBV7-3 with TRBJ1-1; D is ambiguous. The germline CDR1 and CDR2 sequences are SGHTA and FQGTGA. This CDR3 is 14 amino acids long. The germline V and J ends were trimmed by 2 bases and 1 base, with 8 bases remaining between them. The CDR3 reads CASSLGFPNTEAFF. CDR3 in DNA: TGTGCCAGCAGCTTAGGATTCCCGAACACTGAAGCTTTCTTT.

The J gene is TRBJ2-1, the V gene TRBV29-1; D possibly uses TRBD1 or TRBD2 (6 bases each). V dropped 0 bases and J dropped 4 bases, with 13 bases sitting between them. Germline V lookup: CDR1 SQVTM, CDR2 ANQGSEA. CDR3 size: 15 residues. The CDR3 sequence is CSVEERGAQYNEQFF. The CDR3 region has the DNA TGCAGCGTTGAAGAGAGGGGGGCTCAATACAATGAGCAGTTCTTC.

This chain uses TRBV11-1 with TRBJ2-7; D is undetermined. Germline V gene sequence: CDR1 SGHAT, CDR2 FQDESV (reference sequence). V lost 3 bases and J 0 bases, leaving 6 bases between the germline ends. This CDR3 region has 13 residues. The CDR3 region has the DNA TGTGCCAGCAGCTTTGCCAACTCCTACGAGCAGTACTTC. As protein: CASSFANSYEQYF.

The V gene is TRBV6-1, the J gene TRBJ2-3, with 13 bases matching TRBD2. V dropped 6 bases and J dropped 6; count of bases not matched to a gene: 15. CDR3 size: 18 residues. The germline gives CDR1 MNHNS, CDR2 SASEGT. CDR3 sequence (DNA): TGTGCCAGCAGAGAAAAAAAATGGACTAGCGGGAGTTTTGATACGCAGTATTTT. The encoded protein is CASREKKWTSGSFDTQYF.

This chain uses TRBV4-3 with TRBJ1-2; possible D gene TRBD1, 5 bases. Germline assignment: CDR1 LGHNA and CDR2 YSLEER. Between the trimmed V and J ends, which lost 0 bases and 5 bases, there was a span of 16 bases. The CDR3 totals 16 residues. The CDR3 protein is CASSQDRRGHPYGYTF. The CDR3 coding sequence is TGCGCCAGCAGCCAAGATAGAAGGGGCCACCCTTATGGCTACACCTTC.

J is TRBJ2-7 and V is TRBV5-5, with a possible D match to TRBD1 (5 bases). CDR1 and CDR2 (germline): SGHKS, YYEKEE (reference sequence). V gave up 0 bases and J gave up 2 bases, with 9 bases separating them. The CDR3 is 14 amino acids. The CDR3 nucleotides read TGTGCCAGCAGCTTGGTAGGGGCCGCCTACGAGCAGTACTTC. Translating it yields CASSLVGAAYEQYF.

This clone was observed once. J is TRBJ1-1 and V is TRBV14; the D gene is possibly TRBD1 (6 bases). The CDR3 runs to 14 residues. Germline CDR1 SGHDN, CDR2 FVKESK. V was pared by 4 bases and J by 2 bases, with 11 bases between. The CDR3 sequence is CASSPLDSNTEAFF. CDR3 in DNA: TGTGCCAGCAGCCCCCTGGACAGCAACACTGAAGCTTTCTTT.

The count of this clone is one. The V call is TRBV7-3, the J call TRBJ2-1; maybe TRBD2 (5 bases). CDR3 size: 15 residues. Germline V CDR1 and CDR2: SGHTA, FQGTGA. V gave up 1 base and J gave up 1 base, with 8 bases separating them. The chain's CDR3 is CASSLRSGSYNEQFF. CDR3 nucleotide sequence: TGTGCCAGCAGCTTAAGGAGCGGTTCCTACAATGAGCAGTTCTTC.

The V call is TRBV7-9, the J call TRBJ2-1; perhaps TRBD2 as D (5 bases). Trimming cost V 5 bases and J 3 bases, with 17 bases left between them. Germline values: CDR1 SEHNR, CDR2 FQNEAQ (reference sequence). The CDR3 has 16 residues. The CDR3 DNA sequence: TGTGCCAGCAGCCTCGAGGTCGGCGGGTTCTACAATGAGCAGTTCTTC. Its protein product is CASSLEVGGFYNEQFF.

The CDR3 spells CASSHLLQGRSSYNEQFF. CDR3 coding DNA: TGTGCCAGCAGTCACTTACTTCAAGGTCGAAGCTCCTACAATGAGCAGTTCTTC. The chain links TRBV27 to TRBJ2-1; D gene uncertain. Germline V gives CDR1 MNHEY, CDR2 SMNVEV (reference sequence). Trimming took off 5 bases at V and 0 bases at J, with 20 bases between the two ends. The CDR3 is 18 amino acids.

CDR3 coding DNA: TGTGCCAGCAGCTTATATCCCTTTGACTCCACCACTAACTATGGCTACACCTTC. Translation gives CASSLYPFDSTTNYGYTF. The rearrangement links TRBV11-2 to TRBJ1-2; no definite D call. The CDR3 spans 18 residues. CDR1 is SGHAT, CDR2 FQNNGV, per germline. The germline V and J ends were trimmed by 2 bases and 0 bases, with 19 bases remaining between them.

The V and J genes are TRBV5-8 and TRBJ1-5; TRBD1 agrees at 10 bases. The germline V gene has CDR1 SGHTS and CDR2 YDEGEE. This CDR3 contains 19 residues. The V segment lost 1 base and the J segment 0 bases; nucleotides outside the gene matches: 10. In nucleotides, the CDR3 is TGTGCCAGCAGCTTGCCCCCGGGACAGGGGAAATTTAGCAATCAGCCCCAGCATTTT. This encodes CASSLPPGQGKFSNQPQHF.

This rearrangement joins TRBV7-6 to TRBJ2-1; D is possibly TRBD2 (7 bases). V lost 1 base and J 5 bases, leaving 15 bases between the germline ends. CDR1 SGHVS and CDR2 FNYEAQ come from the germline V gene. CDR3 length: 16 amino acids. The CDR3 loop is CASSLGPGGRDNEQFF. CDR3 in DNA: TGTGCCAGCAGCTTAGGTCCGGGGGGCCGTGACAATGAGCAGTTCTTC.